These T cell receptor beta chains were read from a single sample in a study of neurological immune-mediated disorders. TCRdb used MiXCR to reprocess the 5' RACE reads, holding one entry per CDR3 protein. Of tens of thousands of distinct CDR3 sequences listed, roughly 4.8% are singletons. Sequencing input: PBMCs. These receptors were obtained from a man aged 25-45 years with multiple sclerosis. Each CDR3 is given with its conserved first and last residue. The D gene is left open where the match is weak. Clone size is given for some rows only: seen once, a few or many times, or a class if the clone is expanded.

clone_size	d_call	j_call	v_call	cdr3_nt	cdr3_aa
few	-	TRBJ2-7	TRBV11-2	TGTGCCAGCAGCCCCAGTCAAGGCCGTTTGGCCTACGAGCAGTACTTC	CASSPSQGRLAYEQYF
few	TRBD2	TRBJ2-3	TRBV7-9	TGTGCCAGCAGCCGACGACTAGCGGCAGATACGCAGTATTTT	CASSRRLAADTQYF
many	TRBD1	TRBJ2-1	TRBV4-1	TGCGCCAGCAGCCTCCGGGGACAGGGGATAACCTACAATGAGCAGTTCTTC	CASSLRGQGITYNEQFF
many	TRBD1	TRBJ1-6	TRBV7-8	TGTGCCAGCAGCCCCCGGATCGGACAGGGGGCCCTTAATTCACCCCTCCACTTT	CASSPRIGQGALNSPLHF
many	-	TRBJ1-1	TRBV29-1	TGCAGCGTTGAAAAGGGCAGCCTTATAGGGACTGAAGCTTTCTTT	CSVEKGSLIGTEAFF
many	TRBD2	TRBJ2-3	TRBV5-1	TGCGCCAGCAGCCCCGGACTAGCGGGGGCTAGCACAGATACGCAGTATTTT	CASSPGLAGASTDTQYF
many	-	TRBJ2-7	TRBV6-6	TGTGCCAGCAGATCGGCAAATTACGAGCAGTACTTC	CASRSANYEQYF
few	-	TRBJ1-2	TRBV20-1	TGCAGTGCTACAAGGGGGGCTAACTATGGCTACACCTTC	CSATRGANYGYTF
many	-	TRBJ1-4	TRBV7-9	TGTGCCAGCAGCTTTCGGACAGCTGAAAAACTGTTTTTT	CASSFRTAEKLFF
many	-	TRBJ2-4	TRBV4-1	TGCGCCAGCAGCGTTGACAGTAAAAACATTCAGTACTTC	CASSVDSKNIQYF
-	TRBD1	TRBJ1-6	TRBV27	TGTGCCAGCAGGCCTATGGACAGGACAGTTTCACCCCTCCACTTT	CASRPMDRTVSPLHF
many	-	TRBJ1-1	TRBV12-3/TRBV12-4	TGTGCCAGCAAGGCGAACACTGAAGCTTTCTTT	CASKANTEAFF
many	TRBD1	TRBJ1-5	TRBV6-5	TGTGCCAGCAGTCCCGTATGGACAGGGAATCAGCCCCAGCATTTT	CASSPVWTGNQPQHF
many	-	TRBJ2-5	TRBV6-6	TGTGCCAGCAGTTACTCTTATTTTGGCAATATTAAAGAGACCCAGTACTTC	CASSYSYFGNIKETQYF
many	-	TRBJ1-6	TRBV7-9	TGTGCCAGCAGCCATGTTCGGAACATCAATAATTCACCCCTCCACTTT	CASSHVRNINNSPLHF
many	-	TRBJ2-1	TRBV12-3/TRBV12-4	TGTGCCAGCAGCGGGGTAAGCTCCTACAATGAGCAGTTCTTC	CASSGVSSYNEQFF
many	TRBD1	TRBJ2-7	TRBV5-1	TGCGCCAGCAGCCTGTCTACGCAGGGGGTCTACGAGCAGTACTTC	CASSLSTQGVYEQYF
many	TRBD1	TRBJ2-7	TRBV7-9	TGTGCCAGCAGCTTCCCCGGGACAGGGGCCGAGCAGTACTTC	CASSFPGTGAEQYF
many	-	TRBJ1-2	TRBV27	TGTGCCAGCAGTTTATTTTATGGGGAGGCCTATGGCTACACCTTC	CASSLFYGEAYGYTF
few	-	TRBJ2-7	TRBV27	TGTGCCAGCAGCTTAGGTACTCAGGGTACCTACGAGCAGTACTTC	CASSLGTQGTYEQYF
many	-	TRBJ2-4	TRBV20-1	TGCAGTGCTAGAGACAGGGGAGGCAAAAACATTCAGTACTTC	CSARDRGGKNIQYF
many	-	TRBJ1-4	TRBV7-9	TGTGCCAGCAGCCCGCGGGGGGGGCGCGGTACTAATGAAAAACTGTTTTTT	CASSPRGGRGTNEKLFF
many	-	TRBJ2-3	TRBV29-1	TGCAGCGCATCCAACGGGGGCCTCACAGATACGCAGTATTTT	CSASNGGLTDTQYF
many	TRBD2	TRBJ2-1	TRBV4-1	TGCGCCAGCAGCCAAGACATATTCCCCCTCCGACTAGCGGGGGGGTATGAGCAGTTCTTC	CASSQDIFPLRLAGGYEQFF
many	-	TRBJ1-1	TRBV7-8	TGTGCCAGCAGCTCGTACCCTGGGTTCACTGAAGCTTTCTTT	CASSSYPGFTEAFF
few	-	TRBJ1-2	TRBV20-1	TGCAGTGCTAGCACACCCGAGTTGGGGGGCTACACCTTC	CSASTPELGGYTF
-	-	TRBJ1-1	TRBV29-1	TGCAGCCTTGGGACTCACGCCCTGGGTGAAGCTTTCTTT	CSLGTHALGEAFF
few	-	TRBJ1-1	TRBV27	TGTGCCAGCAGTTTAAGAGGGTTGGGGGACACTGAAGCTTTCTTT	CASSLRGLGDTEAFF
few	-	TRBJ1-2	TRBV7-8	TGTGCCAGCAGCCGCTGGGGATCGGGCTACACCTTC	CASSRWGSGYTF
many	-	TRBJ2-3	TRBV9	TGTGCCAGCAGCGCACTCAGCACAGATACGCAGTATTTT	CASSALSTDTQYF
many	TRBD1	TRBJ1-2	TRBV3-1	TGTGCCAGCAGCCAGAGACAGGGGCGCGGCTACACCTTC	CASSQRQGRGYTF
many	-	TRBJ1-1	TRBV12-3/TRBV12-4	TGTGCCAGCAGCCGGTCTTACACTGAAGCTTTCTTT	CASSRSYTEAFF
many	-	TRBJ2-7	TRBV5-4	TGTGCCAGCAGCTTTGGGACGGTGAACTACGAGCAGTACTTC	CASSFGTVNYEQYF
few	-	TRBJ2-3	TRBV2	TGTGCCAGCAGCAAGACCGGGCGAAACACAGATACGCAGTATTTT	CASSKTGRNTDTQYF
many	-	TRBJ2-3	TRBV5-1	TGCGCCAGCAGCCCCTTAGGGCTAGCGAGCACAGATACGCAGTATTTT	CASSPLGLASTDTQYF
many	TRBD2	TRBJ2-3	TRBV7-3	TGTGCCAGCAGCGAGGGACTAGCGGGGAATACGCAGTATTTT	CASSEGLAGNTQYF
many	-	TRBJ1-4	TRBV24-1	TGTGCCACCAGTGATCCAGGGTCGGGGGATACAGAAAAACTGTTTTTT	CATSDPGSGDTEKLFF
many	-	TRBJ2-3	TRBV24-1	TGTGCCACCAGTGATAGTGCCGGCTACCTTACGCAGTATTTT	CATSDSAGYLTQYF
many	TRBD1	TRBJ2-5	TRBV24-1	TGTGCCACCAGTGAACCTCCGGGACAGGGGAAAGAGACCCAGTACTTC	CATSEPPGQGKETQYF
few	-	TRBJ2-1	TRBV29-1	TGCAGCGTTTTCCAGGCGGATGACAATGAGCAGTTCTTC	CSVFQADDNEQFF
many	-	TRBJ1-5	TRBV18	TGTGCCAGCTCACTGGGGTCGGACGGATCGAGGCCCCAGCATTTT	CASSLGSDGSRPQHF
many	-	TRBJ1-1	TRBV12-3/TRBV12-4	TGTGCCAGCAGTTTCTTTGCAGGGGAGAGGGCTGAAGCTTTCTTT	CASSFFAGERAEAFF
many	-	TRBJ1-1	TRBV5-6	TGTGCCAGCAGCTGGGCAGGGCGGGAACCTGAAGCTTTCTTT	CASSWAGREPEAFF
many	TRBD2	TRBJ2-1	TRBV24-1	TGTGCCACCAGTGATGGGGGACTAGACTTCAATGAGCAGTTCTTC	CATSDGGLDFNEQFF
many	-	TRBJ1-1	TRBV20-1	TGCAGTGCCCTACCACAGGGAATGAACACTGAAGCTTTCTTT	CSALPQGMNTEAFF
many	-	TRBJ1-2	TRBV5-6	TGTGCCAGCAGCTTGGCCAATCCGCATGGCTACACCTTC	CASSLANPHGYTF
many	-	TRBJ2-2	TRBV5-1	TGCGCCAGCAGCTTGGGAGGCAGCCCCTCCACCGGGGAGCTGTTTTTT	CASSLGGSPSTGELFF
many	-	TRBJ1-2	TRBV7-9	TGTGCCAGCAGCCCCCTTGGAAACTATGGCTACACCTTC	CASSPLGNYGYTF
many	-	TRBJ2-1	TRBV7-8	TGTGCCAGCAGCTTAGCGGGCAGGGCGGCTGAGCAGTTCTTC	CASSLAGRAAEQFF
-	TRBD1	TRBJ2-2	TRBV4-1	TGCGCCAGCAGCCAGGACAGGGTCCTCACCGGGGAGCTGTTTTTT	CASSQDRVLTGELFF
many	TRBD1	TRBJ1-5	TRBV4-1	TGCGCCAGCAGCCGTGGCCAGGGGGCCCAGCCCCAGCATTTT	CASSRGQGAQPQHF
-	-	TRBJ1-5	TRBV18	TGTGCCAGCTCACCAGCGGACACCGCTCTAGGGCGCCTGCATTTT	CASSPADTALGRLHF